The clone carrying this TCR beta chain was observed once. A much larger clone is a single base away; this may be a read error. The data were taken from a study of regulatory T cells in long-lasting Graves disease. Documented time point: persistent/refractory GD, antithyroid drugs over 5 years with positive TRAb. Extracted RNA from PBMCs served as the source of the TCR library. In Xi'an, China, an endocrinology department was the source of patients. Sequencing libraries for TCR beta were prepared with iRepertoire HTBI primers and Arm-PCR of CDR3 regions. A single record per CDR3 protein comes from TCRdb applying MiXCR to the multiplex PCR reads. The table shows around 400,000 distinct CDR3 sequences, with around 22% occurring only once. V gave up 6 bases and J gave up 2 bases, with 16 bases separating them. Per germline, CDR1 ENHRY and CDR2 SYGVKD. CDR3 length: 15 amino acids.

This rearrangement joins TRBV10-3 to TRBJ1-2; D is ambiguous. The TCR originated in a female donor with Graves disease. This sample comprised peripheral blood mononuclear cells (PBMCs), obtained when the disease was refractory, from a patient treated with antithyroid drugs. CDR3 in DNA: TGTGCCATCAGCTACGGGTTTAAAGGCAACTATGGCTACACCTTC. This codes for CAISYGFKGNYGYTF.